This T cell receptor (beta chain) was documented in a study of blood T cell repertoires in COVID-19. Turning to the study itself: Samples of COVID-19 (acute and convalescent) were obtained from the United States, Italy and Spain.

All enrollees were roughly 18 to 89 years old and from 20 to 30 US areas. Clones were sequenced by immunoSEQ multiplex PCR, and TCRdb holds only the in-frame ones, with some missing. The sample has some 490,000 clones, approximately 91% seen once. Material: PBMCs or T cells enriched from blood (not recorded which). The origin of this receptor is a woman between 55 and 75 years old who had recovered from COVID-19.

CDR3 region: CASSQFGDRNEKLFF. The CDR3 coding sequence is TGTGCCAGCAGCCAGTTTGGGGACAGAAATGAAAAACTGTTTTTT. The chain is built from TRBV3-1 (or the pseudogene TRBV3-2) and TRBJ1-4; 7 bases fit TRBD1. Germline V gene data show CDR1 as LGHDT and CDR2 as YNNKEL (reference sequence). The ends lost 3 bases at V and 5 bases at J; junction bases unmatched: 6. The CDR3 has 15 residues.